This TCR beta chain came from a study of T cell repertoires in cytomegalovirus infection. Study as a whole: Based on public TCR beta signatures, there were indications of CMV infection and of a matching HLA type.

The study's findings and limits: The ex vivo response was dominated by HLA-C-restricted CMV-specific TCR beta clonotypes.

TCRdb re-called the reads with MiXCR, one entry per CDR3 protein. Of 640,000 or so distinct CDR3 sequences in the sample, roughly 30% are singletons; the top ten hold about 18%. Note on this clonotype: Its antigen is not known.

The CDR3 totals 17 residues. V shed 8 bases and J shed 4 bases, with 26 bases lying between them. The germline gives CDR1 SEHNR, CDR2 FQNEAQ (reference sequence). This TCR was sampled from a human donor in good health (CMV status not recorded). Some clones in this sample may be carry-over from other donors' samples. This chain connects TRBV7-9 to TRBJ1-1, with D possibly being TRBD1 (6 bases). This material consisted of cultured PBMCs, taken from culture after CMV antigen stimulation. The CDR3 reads CASRDGGRGGSRTEAFF. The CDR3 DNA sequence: TGTGCCAGCCGTGATGGGGGGCGCGGGGGTTCTCGCACTGAAGCTTTCTTT.